These 9 T cell receptor beta chains originate from one sample sequenced in a study of response to subunit inactivated influenza vaccine. From the RT-PCR reads, TCRdb called clonotypes with MiXCR, one entry per CDR3 protein. The sample yields some 800,000 distinct CDR3 sequences, around 20% seen once. The specimen was PBMCs from blood, collected around 5 days after vaccination. These receptors originate from a man aged 50-59 years who received an inactivated influenza vaccine.

This clonotype has only a few counts. V and J are TRBV28 and TRBJ1-2; no definite D call. The length of the CDR3 is 14 residues. Between the trimmed V and J ends, which lost 5 bases and 4 bases, there was a span of 14 bases. Germline-derived CDR1 and CDR2 are MDHEN and SYDVKM. In DNA, the CDR3 is TGTGCCAGCAGTCCTCCGGGCCCGCTCTATGGCTACACCTTC. The encoded protein is CASSPPGPLYGYTF.

The chain recombines TRBV3-1 with TRBJ1-4; no firm D call. Trimming took 0 bases from V and 13 from J, leaving 15 bases between them. Germline-derived CDR1 and CDR2 are LGHDT and YNNKEL (reference sequence). The CDR3 has 14 amino acids. DNA of the CDR3: TGTGCCAGCAGCCAAGATTGGGGAGGCCGTTCACTGTTTTTT. Its translation is CASSQDWGGRSLFF. Full variable domain (outside the CDR3, taken from reference TRBV3-1 and TRBJ1-4): DTAVSQTPKYLVTQMGNDKSIKCEQNLGHDTMYWYKQDSKKFLKIMFSYNNKELIINETVPNRFSPKSPDKAHLNLHINSLELGDSAVYFCASSQDWGGRSLFFGSGTQLSVL.

This clonotype was counted a few times. The J gene is TRBJ2-1, the V gene TRBV12-3 or TRBV12-4; 11 nucleotides match TRBD2. The V segment lost 3 bases and the J segment 10 bases; nucleotides outside the gene matches: 8. The CDR3 has 15 residues. The CDR3 DNA follows: TGTGCCAGCAGTTTGGTAGCGGGGGGGAGAAACGAGCAGTTCTTC. This encodes CASSLVAGGRNEQFF.

This clonotype was seen a few times. This chain connects TRBV10-3 to TRBJ2-1; 9 nucleotides align to TRBD1. Germline CDR1 reads ENHRY; CDR2 reads SYGVKD. Germline trimming cut 6 bases from V and 10 bases from J; bases unmatched to any gene: 4. The CDR3 is 12 residues long. Here the CDR3 reads CAIRTGGGEQFF. CDR3 coding DNA: TGTGCCATCAGAACAGGGGGCGGAGAGCAGTTCTTC.

The J gene is TRBJ2-3, the V gene TRBV12-3 or TRBV12-4, with 8 bases that match TRBD1. V lost 4 bases to trimming and J lost 6 bases; unmatched junction nucleotides: 9. This CDR3 region has 15 residues. This CDR3 reads CASSSRTGRRDTQYF. Written as DNA, the CDR3 is TGTGCCAGCAGTTCCCGGACAGGGCGAAGGGATACGCAGTATTTT.

The gene calls are TRBV5-1 and TRBJ2-7; possible D gene TRBD2, 6 bases. Germline CDR1 reads SGHRS; CDR2 reads YFSETQ. The CDR3 consists of 16 residues. V was shortened by 2 bases and J by 5 bases, with 20 bases between the two germline ends. The CDR3 spells CASSLPQGAGRHEQYF. The DNA of the CDR3 is TGCGCCAGCAGCTTACCTCAGGGAGCGGGTCGCCACGAGCAGTACTTC.

This clonotype was counted only a few times. The chain links TRBV5-1 to TRBJ2-5; the D gene is possibly TRBD2 (7 bases). Trimming removed 3 bases at V and 1 base at J, with 13 bases between. This CDR3 is built from 15 residues. Germline V gene lookup returns CDR1 SGHRS and CDR2 YFSETQ. The CDR3 DNA sequence: TGCGCCAGCAGCTCCGGACTAGGGGGCCAAGAGACCCAGTACTTC. This gives the protein CASSSGLGGQETQYF.

In this sample, this clonotype turned up a few times. The chain uses TRBV30 and TRBJ2-7, with 8 bases identical to TRBD1. V was clipped by 8 bases and J by 3 bases; unmatched bases: 3. From germline, CDR1 is GTSNPN and CDR2 SVGIG (reference sequence). The CDR3 runs 11 residues. In DNA form, the CDR3 reads TGTGCCAACGACAGGGGCTACGAGCAGTACTTC. Translated, it gives CANDRGYEQYF.

This clonotype was recorded at least ten times. J is TRBJ2-3 and V is TRBV5-1; 7 bases line up with TRBD1. Trimming removed 0 bases from V and 1 base from J; junction bases left unmatched: 2. The CDR3 spans 15 residues. Germline V CDR1 and CDR2: SGHRS, YFSETQ. CDR3 nucleotides: TGCGCCAGCAGCTTGGCCGGACAGGGCACAGATACGCAGTATTTT. Amino acids: CASSLAGQGTDTQYF.